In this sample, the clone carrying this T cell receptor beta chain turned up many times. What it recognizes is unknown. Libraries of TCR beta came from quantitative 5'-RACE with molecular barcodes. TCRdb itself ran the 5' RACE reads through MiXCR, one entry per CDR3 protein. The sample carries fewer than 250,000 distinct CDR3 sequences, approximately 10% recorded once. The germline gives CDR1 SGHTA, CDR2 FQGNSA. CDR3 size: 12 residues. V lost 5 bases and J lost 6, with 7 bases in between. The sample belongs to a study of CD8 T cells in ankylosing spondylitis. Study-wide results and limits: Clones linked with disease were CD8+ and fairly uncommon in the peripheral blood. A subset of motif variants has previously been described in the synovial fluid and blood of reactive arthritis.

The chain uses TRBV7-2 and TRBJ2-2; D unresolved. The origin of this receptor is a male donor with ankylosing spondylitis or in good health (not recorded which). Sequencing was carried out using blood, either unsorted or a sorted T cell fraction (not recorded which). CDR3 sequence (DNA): TGTGCCAGCAGCCAGGTGGCCGGGGAGCTGTTTTTT. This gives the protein CASSQVAGELFF.